This T cell receptor beta chain was captured in a study of spatial heterogeneity in lung cancer. Study in general: Alpha-chain sequences were detected in numbers that were consistently lower than beta-chain sequences.

A single record per CDR3 protein comes from TCRdb applying MiXCR to the 5' RACE reads. This sample carries nearly 15,000 distinct CDR3 sequences, 7.5% to 10% of them seen once, and the ten largest clones take around 30%. This clonotype was counted ten times or more. Trimming took 9 bases from V and 9 from J, leaving 15 bases between them. The CDR3 contains 12 residues. Germline CDR1 reads SGHVS; CDR2 reads FNYEAQ. Described time point: sample taken at primary tumor resection. Whole RNA came from tumor, nontumor lung or frozen PBMC and was sequenced without being sorted. The receptor was isolated from a female donor with early-stage non-small cell lung cancer. This specimen consisted of PBMCs, obtained at surgery. This chain uses TRBV7-6 with TRBJ2-1; possible D gene TRBD2, 6 bases. The CDR3 here is CASQPEGPEQFF. The CDR3 DNA reads as TGTGCCAGTCAACCGGAGGGCCCTGAGCAGTTCTTC.